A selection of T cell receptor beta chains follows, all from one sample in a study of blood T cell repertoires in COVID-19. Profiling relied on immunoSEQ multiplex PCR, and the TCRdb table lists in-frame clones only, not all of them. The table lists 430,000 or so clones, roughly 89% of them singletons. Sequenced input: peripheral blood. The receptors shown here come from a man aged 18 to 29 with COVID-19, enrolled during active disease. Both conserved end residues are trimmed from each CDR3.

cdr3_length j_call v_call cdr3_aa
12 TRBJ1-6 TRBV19 ASSMPAERSPLH
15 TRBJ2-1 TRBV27 ASSLSMAASSYNEQF
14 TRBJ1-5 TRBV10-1 ASSTRGGQATGPQH
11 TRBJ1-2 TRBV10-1 ASSADSFDGYT
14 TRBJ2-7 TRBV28 ASTPLVGSGAYEQY
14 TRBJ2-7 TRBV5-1 ASSSGTSGIAYEQY
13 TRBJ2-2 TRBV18 ASSAGQGDTGELF
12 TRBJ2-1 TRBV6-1 ASSEARSYNEQF
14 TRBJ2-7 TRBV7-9 ASSLKERGASYEQY
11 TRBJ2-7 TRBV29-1 SVILAGISEQY
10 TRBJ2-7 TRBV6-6 ASGADSYEQY
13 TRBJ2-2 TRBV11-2 ASSPRTSGRWELF
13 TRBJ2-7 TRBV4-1 ASSQMGRKDYEQY
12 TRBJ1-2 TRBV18 ASSSDRANYGYT
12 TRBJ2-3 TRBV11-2 ASNPSSVTDTQY
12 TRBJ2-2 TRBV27 ASSLGPNTGELF
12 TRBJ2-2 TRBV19 ASSINMNTGELF
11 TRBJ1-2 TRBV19 ASSPKQVYGYT
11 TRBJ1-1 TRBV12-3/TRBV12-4 ASSPTGIAEAF
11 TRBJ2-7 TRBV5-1 ASSYRGQWEQY
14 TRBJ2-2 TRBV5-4 ASSGRTSANTGELF
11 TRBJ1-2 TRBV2 ASSGLNRDGYT
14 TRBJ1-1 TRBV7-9 ASRTDAQGGNTEAF
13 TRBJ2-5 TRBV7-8 ASSSLAGGQETQY
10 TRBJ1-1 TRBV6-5 ASSTGNRPAF
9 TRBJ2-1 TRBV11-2 ASRLTSEQF
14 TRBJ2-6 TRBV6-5 ASSYSLSSGANVLT
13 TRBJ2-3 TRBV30 AWTEGAASTDTQY
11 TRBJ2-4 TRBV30 AWSGKGGNIQY
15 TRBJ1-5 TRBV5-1 ASSLVALGLSNQPQH
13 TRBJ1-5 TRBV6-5 ASSYSNRGNQPQH
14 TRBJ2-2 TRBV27 ASSLSMSGTPGELF
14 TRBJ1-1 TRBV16 ASSQLGVRRNTEAF
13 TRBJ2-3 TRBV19 ASSPPFKRADTQY
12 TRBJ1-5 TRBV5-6 ASSLGGLMVSQH